These 29 T cell receptor beta chains originate from one sample sequenced in a study of T cell clonality in common variable immunodeficiency. Their recognized antigens are unknown. Points from the study as a whole: Fewer deletions and N-nucleotide insertions were reportedly seen in common variable immunodeficiency TCR beta sequences.

Repertoires were generated with immunoSEQ multiplex PCR, while TCRdb's copy carries only in-frame clones and drops some. The sample offers 25,000 or so clones and no singletons, the top ten holding roughly 9.6%. Sequencing was done on a sample of peripheral blood mononuclear cells. Every receptor here comes from a human donor with common variable immunodeficiency.

There are many counts of this clone. The CDR3 goes on 3 residues after the read ends, and that part is filled in from the germline J gene. The chain links TRBV2 to TRBJ1-4; tentatively, D is TRBD1 (5 bases). CDR1 SNHLY and CDR2 FYNNEI come from the germline V gene. CDR3 length: 17 residues. Trimming left V 4 bases short and J 8 bases short, with 23 bases between. The covered CDR3 bases are TGTGCCAGCAGTGGGGGAACCGGGCTCATGGAGGGGGAAAAA. Translating gives CASSGGTGLMEGEK. The full CDR3 sequence reads CASSGGTGLMEGEKLFF.

This clone occurred a few times. With the read ending 3 residues before the CDR3 end, the germline J gene is used to fill in that end. This chain links TRBV6-1 with TRBJ2-5; possible D gene TRBD1, 5 bases. The CDR3 spans 15 residues. Germline V CDR1 and CDR2: MNHNS, SASEGT. Trimming left V 3 bases short and J 0 bases short, with 11 bases between. The part of the CDR3 DNA that was read is TGTGCCAGCAGTGAGGACACTCCGTACCAAGAGACC. The encoded protein is CASSEDTPYQET. The CDR3, in full, reads CASSEDTPYQETQYF.

This clone has just a few counts. Read data end 3 residues before the CDR3 end; the end is taken from the germline J gene. The chain combines TRBV30 with TRBJ1-6; tentatively, D is TRBD1 (6 bases). The germline V gene has CDR1 GTSNPN and CDR2 SVGIG (reference sequence). The CDR3 consists of 13 residues. V was cut by 5 bases and J by 5 bases, with 10 bases left in between. CDR3 loop: CAWGTHNNSPLHF. The sequenced part of the CDR3 DNA is TGTGCCTGGGGGACACACAATAATTCACCC.

With respect to this clone: Coverage ceases 3 residues before the CDR3 finishes, and the germline J gene fills in the end. The chain couples TRBV18 to TRBJ2-2; 8 bases align to TRBD2. This CDR3 spans 15 amino acids. Germline V gene sequence: CDR1 KGHSH, CDR2 LQKENI. With V trimmed by 2 bases and J by 1 base, 0 bases remained unmatched. The covered CDR3 bases are TGTGCCAGCTCACCAAGCGGGAGGAACACCGGGGAG. As protein: CASSPSGRNTGE. The entire CDR3 protein is CASSPSGRNTGELFF.

There are a few counts of this clone. The CDR3 end is not reached by the read, which stops 3 residues before it; the germline J gene fills it in. This chain uses TRBV6-1 with TRBJ1-5; D is possibly TRBD1 (5 bases). This CDR3 is 14 amino acids long. Germline loops: CDR1 MNHNS, CDR2 SASEGT. Trimming took 0 bases from V and 5 from J, leaving 8 bases between them. The sequenced CDR3 bases are TGTGCCAGCAGTGAAGCCGGAGGGGATCAGCCC. It translates to CASSEAGGDQP. In full, the CDR3 is CASSEAGGDQPQHF.

This clone was picked up a small number of times. With the read ending 3 residues before the CDR3 end, the germline J gene is used to fill in that end. The chain links TRBV19 to TRBJ1-6; maybe TRBD1 (5 bases). The germline gives CDR1 LNHDA, CDR2 SQIVND (reference sequence). The germline V and J ends were trimmed by 7 bases and 7 bases, with 17 bases remaining between them. The CDR3 consists of 15 residues. The part of the CDR3 DNA that was read is TGTGCCAGTACCGACGGGGGACTGTTAAATTCACCC. It yields the protein CASTDGGLLNSP. The whole CDR3 protein is CASTDGGLLNSPLHF.

This clone was seen repeatedly, ten times or more. The read ends 3 residues early relative to the CDR3; the germline J gene fills the gap. The chain employs TRBV10-3 and TRBJ2-3; 8 bases match TRBD2. The CDR3 spans 15 residues. Germline assignment: CDR1 ENHRY and CDR2 SYGVKD. Unmatched junction bases numbered 5, after V lost 4 bases and J lost 2 bases. Here the CDR3 reads CAISGGAGDTDTQYF. The CDR3 DNA, read in part, is TGTGCCATCAGTGGAGGAGCGGGAGACACAGATACG.

This clone was counted at least ten times. With the read ending 3 residues before the CDR3 end, the germline J gene is used to fill in that end. The V gene is TRBV5-5, the J gene TRBJ2-7; perhaps TRBD2 as D (5 bases). The CDR3 contains 13 residues. Looked up from germline, CDR1 is SGHKS and CDR2 is YYEKEE (reference sequence). The V end was cut by 3 bases, the J end by 6 bases, with 13 bases between. Incomplete CDR3 DNA: TGTGCCAGCAGCTCCTTTGGACTCCCCGAG. It specifies CASSSFGLPE. Given in full, the CDR3 is CASSSFGLPEQYF.

The CDR3 sequence is CASSVGLAEETQYF. The sequenced CDR3 bases are TGTGCCAGCAGCGTGGGACTAGCGGAAGAGACC. The chain carries TRBV7-6 and TRBJ2-5; 11 bases are a match to TRBD2. Coverage ceases 3 residues before the CDR3 finishes, and the germline J gene fills in the end. This CDR3 spans 14 amino acids. Per the germline V gene, CDR1 is SGHVS and CDR2 is FNYEAQ. Trimming removed 5 bases from V and 3 bases from J; junction bases left unmatched: 2. Supplemented by reference TRBV7-6 and TRBJ2-5, the full variable domain reads GAGVSQSPRYKVTKRGQDVALRCDPISGHVSLYWYRQALGQGPEFLTYFNYEAQQDKSGLPNDRFSAERPEGSISTLTIQRTEQRDSAMYRCASSVGLAEETQYFGPGTRLLVL.

As to this clone: The sequence runs out 3 residues before the end of the CDR3; the remainder is reconstructed from the germline J gene. V gene TRBV6-1 combines with J gene TRBJ2-2; 11 bases map to TRBD1. The CDR3 totals 16 residues. Per germline, CDR1 MNHNS and CDR2 SASEGT. Germline trimming cut 3 bases from V and 7 bases from J; bases unmatched to any gene: 7. CDR3 DNA, as far as it was read: TGTGCCAGCAGTGAGGGGGACAGGGGGATGGTCGGGGAG. Translation gives CASSEGDRGMVGE. The complete CDR3 reads CASSEGDRGMVGELFF.

This clone was detected many times. The read ends 3 residues early relative to the CDR3; the germline J gene fills the gap. The chain couples TRBV20-1 to TRBJ2-1; maybe TRBD2 (6 bases). The length of the CDR3 is 14 residues. V was clipped by 6 bases and J by 5 bases, with 17 bases between them. Germline loops: CDR1 DFQATT, CDR2 SNEGSKA (reference sequence). The CDR3 here is CSAPSLAGNNEQFF. The part of the CDR3 DNA that was read is TGCAGTGCCCCGTCGTTGGCGGGGAACAATGAG.

To note about this clone: The read finishes 3 residues shy of the CDR3 end, and the germline J gene is used to complete it. V and J are TRBV2 and TRBJ2-7; tentative D call: TRBD1 (6 bases). The CDR3 length is 14 residues. V lost 4 bases and J lost 4, with 14 bases in between. CDR1 is SNHLY, CDR2 FYNNEI, per germline. CDR3 bases read: TGTGCCAGCAGTGTACAGGGTCGGTGGTACGAG. It translates to CASSVQGRWYE. The whole CDR3 sequence reads CASSVQGRWYEQYF. Supplemented by reference TRBV2 and TRBJ2-7, the full variable domain reads EPEVTQTPSHQVTQMGQEVILRCVPISNHLYFYWYRQILGQKVEFLVSFYNNEISEKSEIFDDQFSVERPDGSNFTLKIRSTKLEDSAMYFCASSVQGRWYEQYFGPGTRLTVT.

This clone was observed at least ten times. The read finishes 3 residues shy of the CDR3 end, and the germline J gene is used to complete it. The rearrangement links TRBV5-4 to TRBJ2-6; 9 bases are a match to TRBD1. The CDR3 loop spans 16 amino acids. Germline lookup yields CDR1 SGHNT and CDR2 YYREEE (reference sequence). Germline trimming cut 4 bases from V and 3 bases from J; bases unmatched to any gene: 5. Partial CDR3 DNA: TGTGCCAGCAGCATCACAGGGGGCGGTGGGGCCAACGTC. Its protein product is CASSITGGGGANV. The entire CDR3 reads CASSITGGGGANVLTF. The variable domain in full, with the rest retrieved from reference TRBV5-4 and TRBJ2-6, is ETGVTQSPTHLIKTRGQQVTLRCSSQSGHNTVSWYQQALGQGPQFIFQYYREEENGRGNFPPRFSGLQFPNYSSELNVNALELDDSALYLCASSITGGGGANVLTFGAGSRLTVL.

This clone was seen repeatedly, ten times or more. The DNA read from the CDR3 is TGCAGTGCTAGAGGGACTACAGATACG. This sequence encodes CSARGTTDT. The full CDR3 is CSARGTTDTQYF. This chain joins TRBV20-1 and TRBJ2-3; possible D gene TRBD2, 5 bases. The CDR3 goes on 3 residues after the read ends, and that part is filled in from the germline J gene. CDR1 is DFQATT, CDR2 SNEGSKA, per germline (reference sequence). The CDR3 length is 12 residues. V lost 1 base, J lost 3 bases, and 5 bases lay in between.

In the case of this clone: The read stops 3 residues short of the end of the CDR3; the missing end is completed from the germline J gene. The rearrangement uses TRBV7-8 and TRBJ2-1; perhaps TRBD1 as D (5 bases). This CDR3 has 15 amino acids. Germline values: CDR1 SGHVS, CDR2 FQNEAQ. V gave up 1 base and J gave up 5 bases, with 12 bases separating them. The sequenced CDR3 bases are TGTGCCAGCAGCTTAGTCCCAGGGCCCCACAATGAG. Its protein is CASSLVPGPHNE. The whole CDR3 reads CASSLVPGPHNEQFF.

Concerning this clone itself: The read finishes 3 residues shy of the CDR3 end, and the germline J gene is used to complete it. The chain couples TRBV7-2 to TRBJ2-1, with D possibly being TRBD1 (6 bases). V was trimmed by 0 bases and J by 8 bases, leaving 14 bases between them. The CDR3 totals 15 residues. CDR1 and CDR2 from the germline V gene are SGHTA and FQGNSA. The DNA read from the CDR3 is TGTGCCAGCAGCTTAGCCTTAACAGGGTATGATGAG. It codes for CASSLALTGYDE. In full, the CDR3 is CASSLALTGYDEQFF. The complete variable domain, with remaining parts taken from reference TRBV7-2 and TRBJ2-1, reads GAGVSQSPSNKVTEKGKDVELRCDPISGHTALYWYRQSLGQGLEFLIYFQGNSAPDKSGLPSDRFSAERTGGSVSTLTIQRTQQEDSAVYLCASSLALTGYDEQFFGPGTRLTVL.

In this sample, this clone turned up many times. Read sequence stops 3 residues before the CDR3 end, and the germline J gene provides the missing end. The gene calls are TRBV7-2 and TRBJ1-6; D not resolved. The germline CDR1 and CDR2 sequences are SGHTA and FQGNSA. V lost 5 bases to trimming and J lost 4 bases, with 12 bases between them. The CDR3 consists of 15 residues. CDR3: CASSRPTPYNSPLHF. CDR3 DNA, as far as it was read: TGTGCCAGCAGCCGCCCGACACCGTATAATTCACCC. Full variable domain (outside the CDR3, taken from reference TRBV7-2 and TRBJ1-6): GAGVSQSPSNKVTEKGKDVELRCDPISGHTALYWYRQSLGQGLEFLIYFQGNSAPDKSGLPSDRFSAERTGGSVSTLTIQRTQQEDSAVYLCASSRPTPYNSPLHFGNGTRLTVT.

For this clone: The CDR3 end is not reached by the read, which stops 3 residues before it; the germline J gene fills it in. The V and J genes are TRBV6-2 or TRBV6-3 and TRBJ2-2, with D possibly being TRBD1 (6 bases). Per the germline V gene, CDR1 is MNHEY and CDR2 is SVGEGT. The germline V and J ends were trimmed by 5 bases and 4 bases, with 8 bases remaining between them. This CDR3 contains 13 residues. The DNA read from the CDR3 is TGTGCCAGCAGTACAGGGTCCACCGGGGAG. It yields the protein CASSTGSTGE. The complete CDR3 protein is CASSTGSTGELFF.

This clone was counted at least ten times. The read ends 3 residues before the CDR3 terminus; that terminus is restored from the germline J gene. This rearrangement joins TRBV18 to TRBJ2-1; 10 nucleotides align to TRBD1. The germline V gene encodes CDR1 KGHSH and CDR2 LQKENI. CDR3 size: 13 residues. The V and J ends lost 6 bases and 8 bases, in that order; junction bases with no gene match: 4. The CDR3 reads CASSPGTGDEQFF. The part of the CDR3 DNA that was read is TGTGCCAGCTCGCCGGGGACAGGGGATGAG. Together with reference TRBV18 and TRBJ2-1, the CDR3 gives the full variable domain: NAGVMQNPRHLVRRRGQEARLRCSPMKGHSHVYWYRQLPEEGLKFMVYLQKENIIDESGMPKERFSAEFPKEGPSILRIQQVVRGDSAAYFCASSPGTGDEQFFGPGTRLTVL.

Concerning this clone: The CDR3 end lies 3 residues beyond the end of the read and is filled in from the germline J gene. The same CDR3 also results from other DNA sequences found in this sample. J is TRBJ1-1 and V is TRBV2; D remains unclear. The V gene's germline CDR1 is SNHLY and CDR2 FYNNEI. The V end lost 7 bases, the J end lost 1 base, and 4 bases lay between the germline ends. This CDR3 is 11 amino acids long. The part of the CDR3 DNA that was read is TGTGCCAGCACCCGGAACACTGAA. Protein: CASTRNTE. The entire CDR3 reads CASTRNTEAFF. The whole variable domain, filled in from reference TRBV2 and TRBJ1-1, reads EPEVTQTPSHQVTQMGQEVILRCVPISNHLYFYWYRQILGQKVEFLVSFYNNEISEKSEIFDDQFSVERPDGSNFTLKIRSTKLEDSAMYFCASTRNTEAFFGQGTRLTVV.

This clone was seen only a few times. The read halts 3 residues ahead of the CDR3 end, with the missing end drawn from the germline J gene. V gene TRBV7-9 combines with J gene TRBJ1-1; D gene uncertain. V dropped 6 bases and J dropped 0 bases, with 8 bases sitting between them. This CDR3 has 13 amino acids. Germline CDR1 SEHNR, CDR2 FQNEAQ (reference sequence). The part of the CDR3 DNA that was read is TGTGCCAGCAGGGCCCCCCTGAACACTGAA. It specifies CASRAPLNTE. The entire CDR3 sequence reads CASRAPLNTEAFF.

For this clone: The read terminates 3 residues ahead of where the CDR3 ends, so the germline J gene completes it. The chain combines TRBV5-6 with TRBJ2-3, with D tentatively TRBD1 (6 bases). Between the trimmed V and J ends, which lost 10 bases and 1 base, there was a span of 16 bases. CDR1 is SGHDT and CDR2 is YYEEEE in the germline V gene. The CDR3 covers 14 residues. The CDR3 bases that were read are TGTGCCTCCGGCCAACAGGGAGGCACAGATACG. Residues: CASGQQGGTDT. The entire CDR3 protein reads CASGQQGGTDTQYF. Full variable domain (outside the CDR3, taken from reference TRBV5-6 and TRBJ2-3): DAGVTQSPTHLIKTRGQQVTLRCSPKSGHDTVSWYQQALGQGPQFIFQYYEEEERQRGNFPDRFSGHQFPNYSSELNVNALLLGDSALYLCASGQQGGTDTQYFGPGTRLTVL.

Concerning this clone: The read finishes 3 residues shy of the CDR3 end, and the germline J gene is used to complete it. The J gene is TRBJ2-1, the V gene TRBV5-6, with TRBD2 as a possible D gene (5 bases). V lost 5 bases and J lost 4, with 13 bases in between. The CDR3 has 14 residues. Germline lookup yields CDR1 SGHDT and CDR2 YYEEEE. The CDR3 sequence is CASREEPGYNEQFF. CDR3 DNA (partial): TGTGCCAGCAGGGAAGAGCCGGGGTACAATGAG.

This clone was seen at least ten times. The CDR3 end falls 3 residues outside the read, so it is completed with the germline J gene. V and J are TRBV29-1 and TRBJ1-1, with 7 bases fitting TRBD1. This CDR3 has 13 residues. Germline CDR1 and CDR2: SQVTM and ANQGSEA. V dropped 4 bases and J dropped 4; count of bases not matched to a gene: 6. This chain's CDR3 is CSVGGGLITEAFF. The sequenced part of the CDR3 DNA is TGCAGCGTTGGAGGGGGCCTTATCACTGAA.

This clone was detected many times. The read is 3 residues too short to cover the CDR3 end, so that end is filled in from the germline J gene. V is TRBV5-4 and J is TRBJ2-2; maybe TRBD1 (6 bases). The CDR3 contains 15 residues. Germline V gene data show CDR1 as SGHNT and CDR2 as YYREEE (reference sequence). Trimming shortened V by 4 bases and J by 2 bases, and 12 bases separated the two germline ends. The sequenced CDR3 bases are TGTGCCAGCAGCCGCGACAGGATAAACACCGGGGAG. Protein sequence: CASSRDRINTGE. The whole CDR3 reads CASSRDRINTGELFF.

This clone was detected many times. The CDR3 end lies 3 residues beyond the end of the read and is filled in from the germline J gene. The gene calls are TRBV5-4 and TRBJ2-7; 9 bases fit TRBD1. Germline CDR1 SGHNT, CDR2 YYREEE (reference sequence). The V segment lost 4 bases and the J segment 2 bases; nucleotides outside the gene matches: 7. This CDR3 is built from 15 residues. The sequenced part of the CDR3 DNA is TGTGCCAGCAGCCGGCCGGGGGACAGGGCCTACGAG. It yields the protein CASSRPGDRAYE. The whole CDR3 reads CASSRPGDRAYEQYF.

This clone has a handful of counts. Coverage ceases 3 residues before the CDR3 finishes, and the germline J gene fills in the end. This chain links TRBV19 with TRBJ2-7; 10 bases match TRBD2. V shed 4 bases and J 3 bases; nucleotides not matched to a gene: 3. This CDR3 has 14 residues. Germline V lookup: CDR1 LNHDA, CDR2 SQIVND (reference sequence). This chain's CDR3 is CASSRTSGLYEQYF. CDR3 DNA (partial): TGTGCCAGTAGTAGGACTAGCGGCCTCTACGAG.

Comments on this clone: The read ends 3 residues before the CDR3 terminus; that terminus is restored from the germline J gene. This sequence joins TRBV30 and TRBJ1-1; D not certain. The CDR3 sequence is 13 residues long. Trimming pared 2 bases from V and 0 bases from J, leaving 7 bases between. Germline V gene lookup returns CDR1 GTSNPN and CDR2 SVGIG (reference sequence). The CDR3 reads CAWSKAMNTEAFF. The DNA read from the CDR3 is TGTGCCTGGAGTAAAGCTATGAACACTGAA.

As to this clone: The read terminates 3 residues before the CDR3 end, so the remaining end is supplied by the germline J gene. The V call is TRBV7-9, the J call TRBJ2-7; weak D call: TRBD1 (5 bases). This CDR3 contains 15 residues. Per germline, CDR1 SEHNR and CDR2 FQNEAQ (reference sequence). The V end lost 2 bases, the J end lost 4 bases, and 15 bases lay between the germline ends. The sequenced CDR3 bases are TGTGCCAGCAGCTTAAGTGGGGCCGCCGGGTACGAG. Residues: CASSLSGAAGYE. The complete CDR3 reads CASSLSGAAGYEQYF.